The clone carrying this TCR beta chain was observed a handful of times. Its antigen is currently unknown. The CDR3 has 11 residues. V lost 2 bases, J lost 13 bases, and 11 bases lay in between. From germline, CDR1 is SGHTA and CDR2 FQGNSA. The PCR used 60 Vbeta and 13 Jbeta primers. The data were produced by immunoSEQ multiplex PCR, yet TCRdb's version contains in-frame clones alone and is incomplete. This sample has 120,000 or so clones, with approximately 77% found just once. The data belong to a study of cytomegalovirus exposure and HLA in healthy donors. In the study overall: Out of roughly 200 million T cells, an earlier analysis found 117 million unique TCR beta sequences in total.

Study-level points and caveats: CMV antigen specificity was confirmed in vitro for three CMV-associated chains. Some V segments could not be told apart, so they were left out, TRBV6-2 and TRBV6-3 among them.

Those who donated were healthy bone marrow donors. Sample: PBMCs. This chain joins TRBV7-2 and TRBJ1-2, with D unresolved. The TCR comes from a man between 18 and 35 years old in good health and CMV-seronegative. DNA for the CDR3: TGTGCCAGCAGCTTACGAGGCGCTCCCACCTTC. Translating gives CASSLRGAPTF.